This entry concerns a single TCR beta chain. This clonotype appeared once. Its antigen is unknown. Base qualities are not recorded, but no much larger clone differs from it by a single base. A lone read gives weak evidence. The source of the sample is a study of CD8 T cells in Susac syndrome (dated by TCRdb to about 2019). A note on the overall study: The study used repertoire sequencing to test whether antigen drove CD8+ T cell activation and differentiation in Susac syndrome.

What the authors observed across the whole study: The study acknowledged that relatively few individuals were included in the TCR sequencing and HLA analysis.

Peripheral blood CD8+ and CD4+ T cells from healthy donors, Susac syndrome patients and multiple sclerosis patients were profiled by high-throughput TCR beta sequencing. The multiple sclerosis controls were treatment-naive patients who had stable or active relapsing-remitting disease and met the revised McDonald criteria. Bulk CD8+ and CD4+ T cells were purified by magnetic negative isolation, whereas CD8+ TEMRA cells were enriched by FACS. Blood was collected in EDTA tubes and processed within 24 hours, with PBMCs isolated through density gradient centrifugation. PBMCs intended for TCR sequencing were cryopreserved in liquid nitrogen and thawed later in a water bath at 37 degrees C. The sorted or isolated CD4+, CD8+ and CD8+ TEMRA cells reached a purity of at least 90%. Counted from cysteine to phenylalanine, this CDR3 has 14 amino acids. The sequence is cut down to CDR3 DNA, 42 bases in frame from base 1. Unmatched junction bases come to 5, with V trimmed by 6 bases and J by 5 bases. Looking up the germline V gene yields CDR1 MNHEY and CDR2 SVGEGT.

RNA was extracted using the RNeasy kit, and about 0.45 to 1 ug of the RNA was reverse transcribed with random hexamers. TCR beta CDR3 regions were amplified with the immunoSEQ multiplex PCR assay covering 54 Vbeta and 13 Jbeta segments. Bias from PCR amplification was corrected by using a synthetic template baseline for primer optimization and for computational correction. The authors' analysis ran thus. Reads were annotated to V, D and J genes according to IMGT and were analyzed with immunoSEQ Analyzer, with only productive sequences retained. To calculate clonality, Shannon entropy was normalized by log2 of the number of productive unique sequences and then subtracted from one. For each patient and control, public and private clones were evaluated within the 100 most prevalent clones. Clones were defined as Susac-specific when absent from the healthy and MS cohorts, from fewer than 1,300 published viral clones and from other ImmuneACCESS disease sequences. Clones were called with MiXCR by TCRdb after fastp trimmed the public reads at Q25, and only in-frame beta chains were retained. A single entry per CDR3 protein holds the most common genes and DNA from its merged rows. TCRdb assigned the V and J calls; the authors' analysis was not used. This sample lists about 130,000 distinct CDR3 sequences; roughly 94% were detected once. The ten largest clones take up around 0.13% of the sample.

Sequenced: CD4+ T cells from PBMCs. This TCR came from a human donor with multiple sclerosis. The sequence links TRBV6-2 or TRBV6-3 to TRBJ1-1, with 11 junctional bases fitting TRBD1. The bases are TGTGCCAGCAGAACGGGGACAGGGGGGACTGAAGCTTTCTTT. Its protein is CASRTGTGGTEAFF.